These 4 T cell receptor beta chains came from one sample sequenced in a study of read filtering for tumor transcriptome and immune sequencing. The library was built from roughly 400 ng RNA with molecular barcoded adaptors for alpha/delta and beta/gamma chains. TCRdb re-analysed the reads in MiXCR, keeping a single row per CDR3 protein. The sample includes 20,000 to 25,000 distinct CDR3 sequences, roughly 15% of them seen just once. Sequences were obtained from a population of CD138-negative cells sorted from bone marrow. The source of these receptors is a donor at least 40 years old with multiple myeloma.

The table lists this clonotype with many counts. The chain uses TRBV3-1 and TRBJ2-7, with 9 positions matching TRBD1. This CDR3 region has 14 residues. Germline lookup yields CDR1 LGHDT and CDR2 YNNKEL (reference sequence). The V gene end was trimmed by 4 bases and the J gene end by 6 bases; junction bases not matched to a gene: 7. CDR3 coding DNA: TGTGCCAGCAGCCCGTCCGGGACAGGGAGCGAGCAGTACTTC. Translated: CASSPSGTGSEQYF.

This clonotype occurred many times. This chain uses TRBV29-1 with TRBJ1-4, with D maybe TRBD1 (5 bases). Germline loops: CDR1 SQVTM, CDR2 ANQGSEA. This CDR3 is built from 14 residues. Trimming removed 6 bases from V and 0 bases from J, with 11 bases in between. This CDR3 reads CSVAGTTTNEKLFF. In nucleotides, the CDR3 is TGCAGCGTGGCTGGGACTACAACTAATGAAAAACTGTTTTTT.

This clonotype was counted many times. The chain combines TRBV7-9 with TRBJ2-1, with D unresolved. The V end lost 1 base, the J end lost 5 bases, and 3 bases lay between the germline ends. The CDR3 consists of 12 residues. Germline V CDR1 and CDR2: SEHNR, FQNEAQ (reference sequence). For the CDR3, the DNA is TGTGCCAGCAGCTTAGGGGACAATGAGCAGTTCTTC. The encoded protein is CASSLGDNEQFF.

This clonotype appeared many times. V and J are TRBV4-1 and TRBJ1-2; D is perhaps TRBD1 (6 bases). CDR1 MGHRA and CDR2 YSYEKL come from the germline V gene. With 4 bases removed from V and 8 bases from J, the gap between germline ends came to 29 bases. The CDR3 sequence is 18 residues long. The CDR3: CASSPDENPAGAGRGYTF. The DNA for the CDR3 is TGCGCCAGCAGCCCTGATGAGAACCCGGCGGGGGCAGGGAGAGGCTACACCTTC.